This section outlines one TCR beta chain sequence together with its context. Its antigen is currently unknown. A read error may account for a junction end that differs from germline. This entry belongs to a study of cytomegalovirus exposure and HLA in healthy donors. The PCR made use of 60 Vbeta and 13 Jbeta primers. TCRdb's copy holds only in-frame clones and misses some; the assay was immunoSEQ multiplex PCR. Among roughly 130,000 clones listed, about 80% were seen once. Study observations and caveats: Serostatus for CMV was the only available immune exposure information. The study reported that TCR beta sequences accurately predicted HLA-A and HLA-B alleles in most subjects. According to a later analysis, donors in an Asian-associated ancestry cluster reportedly had fewer N-insertions than the 666-donor mean. A list of 164 TCR beta chains associated with cytomegalovirus was given.

Sequenced sample: PBMCs. This sequence was found in a man younger than 40 in good health and CMV-seronegative.

The CDR3 coding sequence is TGTGCCAGCAGCCAAGACTACGGGACTCCCGGCTTC. Encoded protein: CASSQDYGTPGF. The chain carries TRBV4-2 and TRBJ2-7; D perhaps matches TRBD2 (6 bases). Germline CDR1 LGHNA, CDR2 YNFKEQ. The CDR3 consists of 12 residues.